This T cell receptor beta chain was sequenced for a study of cytotoxic CD8 clonotypes in ibrutinib-treated CLL. In the study overall: Complete response was seen in 2 patients and partial in about 24; roughly twelve progressed and approximately 14 stayed remitted after a median approximately 70 months.

Clones were sequenced by immunoSEQ multiplex PCR, and TCRdb holds only the in-frame ones, with some missing. The data show some 98,000 clones, with 60% to 80% seen just once and about 32% held by the top ten. Genomic DNA in a quantity of about 2 micrograms was derived from cryopreserved PBMCs for TCR beta libraries. Study outcomes and limitations: Treatment left the uncommon public clonotypes either contracted or stable in frequency.

Regarding this clone: Its antigen is unidentified.

Germline-derived CDR1 and CDR2 are SGHDT and YYEEEE. This CDR3 contains 15 residues. J lost 7 bases, V lost 2 bases, and 6 bases had no gene match. The source was PBMCs, collected after 12 months of ibrutinib treatment. The V gene is TRBV5-6, the J gene TRBJ2-1; the match to TRBD1 covers 10 bases. This TCR came from a human donor with chronic lymphocytic leukemia. The CDR3, as DNA: TGTGCCAGCAGCTTCGACAGGGGGCGCGCGAATGAGCAGTTCTTC. Protein: CASSFDRGRANEQFF.